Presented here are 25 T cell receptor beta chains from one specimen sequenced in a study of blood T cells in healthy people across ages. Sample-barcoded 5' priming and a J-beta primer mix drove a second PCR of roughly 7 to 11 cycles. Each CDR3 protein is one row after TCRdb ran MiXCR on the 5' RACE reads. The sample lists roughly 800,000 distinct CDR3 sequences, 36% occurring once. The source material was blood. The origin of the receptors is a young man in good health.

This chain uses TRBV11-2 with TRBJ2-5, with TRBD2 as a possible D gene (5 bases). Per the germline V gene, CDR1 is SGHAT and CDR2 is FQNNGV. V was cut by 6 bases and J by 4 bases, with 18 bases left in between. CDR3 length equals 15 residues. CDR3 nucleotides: TGTGCCAGCAGACAGACTACACAGCAGACAGAGACCCAGTACTTC. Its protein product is CASRQTTQQTETQYF.

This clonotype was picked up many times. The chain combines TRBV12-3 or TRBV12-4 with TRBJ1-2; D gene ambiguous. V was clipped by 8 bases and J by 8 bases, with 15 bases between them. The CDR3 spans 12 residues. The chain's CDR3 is CASSFRRGGYTF. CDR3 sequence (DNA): TGTGCCAGCTCCTTTCGACGGGGAGGCTACACCTTC.

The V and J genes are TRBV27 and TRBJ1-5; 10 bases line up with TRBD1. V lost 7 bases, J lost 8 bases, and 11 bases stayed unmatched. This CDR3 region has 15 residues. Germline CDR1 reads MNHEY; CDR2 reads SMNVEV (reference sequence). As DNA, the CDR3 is TGTGCCAGCACCGCTCGGACAGGGGGGGTTGAGCCCCAGCATTTT. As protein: CASTARTGGVEPQHF.

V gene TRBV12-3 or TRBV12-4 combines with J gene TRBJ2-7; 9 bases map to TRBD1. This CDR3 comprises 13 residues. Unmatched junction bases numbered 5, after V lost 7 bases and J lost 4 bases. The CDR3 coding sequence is TGTGCCAGCATGGGGACAGGGCTGTACGAGCAGTACTTC. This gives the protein CASMGTGLYEQYF.

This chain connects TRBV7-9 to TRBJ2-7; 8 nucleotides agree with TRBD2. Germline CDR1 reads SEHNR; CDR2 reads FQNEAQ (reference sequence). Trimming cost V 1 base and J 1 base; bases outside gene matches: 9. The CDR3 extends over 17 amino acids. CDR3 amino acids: CASSLGAGVWLSYEQYF. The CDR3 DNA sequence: TGTGCCAGCAGCTTAGGAGCGGGGGTCTGGTTGTCCTACGAGCAGTACTTC.

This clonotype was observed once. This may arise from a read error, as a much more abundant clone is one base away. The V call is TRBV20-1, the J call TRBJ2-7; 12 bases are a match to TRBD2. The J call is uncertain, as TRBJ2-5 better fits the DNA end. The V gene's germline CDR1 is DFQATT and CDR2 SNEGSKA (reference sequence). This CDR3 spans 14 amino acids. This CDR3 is CSASASGGVGTQYF. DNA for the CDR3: TGCAGTGCTAGTGCTAGCGGGGGGGTGGGGACCCAGTACTTC.

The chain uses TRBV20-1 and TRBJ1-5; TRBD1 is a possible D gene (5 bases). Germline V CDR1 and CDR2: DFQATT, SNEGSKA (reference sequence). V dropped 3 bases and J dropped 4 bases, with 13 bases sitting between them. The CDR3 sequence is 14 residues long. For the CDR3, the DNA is TGCAGTGCTAGTTCCGTACAGGCAAATCAGCCCCAGCATTTT. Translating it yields CSASSVQANQPQHF.

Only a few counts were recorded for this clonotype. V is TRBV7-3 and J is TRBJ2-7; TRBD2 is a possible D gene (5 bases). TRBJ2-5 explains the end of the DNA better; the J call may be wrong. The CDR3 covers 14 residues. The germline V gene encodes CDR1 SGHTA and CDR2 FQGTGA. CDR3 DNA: TGTGCCAACCCACTAACGGCTCGGGGAGAGACCCAGTACTTC. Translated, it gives CANPLTARGETQYF.

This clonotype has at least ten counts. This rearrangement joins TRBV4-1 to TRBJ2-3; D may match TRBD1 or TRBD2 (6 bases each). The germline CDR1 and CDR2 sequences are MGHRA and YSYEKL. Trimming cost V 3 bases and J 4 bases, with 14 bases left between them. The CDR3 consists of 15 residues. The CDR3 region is CASSHQGTSPDTQYF. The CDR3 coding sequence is TGCGCCAGCAGCCACCAGGGGACTTCGCCAGATACGCAGTATTTT.

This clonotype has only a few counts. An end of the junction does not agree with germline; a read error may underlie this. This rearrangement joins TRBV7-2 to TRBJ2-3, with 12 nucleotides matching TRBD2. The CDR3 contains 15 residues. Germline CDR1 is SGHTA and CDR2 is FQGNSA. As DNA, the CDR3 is TGCGCCAGCAGCTTGGCGACTAGCGGGGGAGATACGCAGTATTTT. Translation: CASSLATSGGDTQYF.

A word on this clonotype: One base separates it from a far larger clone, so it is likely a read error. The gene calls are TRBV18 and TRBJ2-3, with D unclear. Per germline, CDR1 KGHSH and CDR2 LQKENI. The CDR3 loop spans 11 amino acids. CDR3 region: CASSPKDTRYF. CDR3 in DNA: TGTGCCAGCTCACCAAAGGATACGCGGTATTTT.

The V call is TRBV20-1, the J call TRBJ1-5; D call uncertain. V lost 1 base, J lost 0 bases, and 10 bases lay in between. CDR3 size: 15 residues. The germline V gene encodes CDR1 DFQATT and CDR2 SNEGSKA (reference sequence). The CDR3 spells CSARAFENSNQPQHF. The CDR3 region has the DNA TGCAGTGCTAGAGCGTTCGAGAATAGCAATCAGCCCCAGCATTTT.

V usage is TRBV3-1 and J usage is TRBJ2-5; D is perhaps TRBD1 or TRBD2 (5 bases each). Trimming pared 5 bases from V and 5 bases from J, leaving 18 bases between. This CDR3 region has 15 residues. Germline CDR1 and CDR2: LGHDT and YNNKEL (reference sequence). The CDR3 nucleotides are TGTGCCAGCAGCTACCTTCACGGGGCCAGTGAGACCCAGTACTTC. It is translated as CASSYLHGASETQYF.

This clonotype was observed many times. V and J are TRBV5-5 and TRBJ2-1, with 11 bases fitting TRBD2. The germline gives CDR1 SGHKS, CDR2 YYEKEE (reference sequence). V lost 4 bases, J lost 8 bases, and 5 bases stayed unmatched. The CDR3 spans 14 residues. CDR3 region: CASSPTSGVYEQFF. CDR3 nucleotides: TGTGCCAGCAGCCCGACTAGCGGGGTCTATGAGCAGTTCTTC.

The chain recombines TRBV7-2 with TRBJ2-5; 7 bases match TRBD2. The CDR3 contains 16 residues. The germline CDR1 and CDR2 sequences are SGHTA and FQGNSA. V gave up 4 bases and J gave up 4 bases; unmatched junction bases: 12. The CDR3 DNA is TGTGCCAGCAGCTCCCTCAGCGGGGTTTCGGGAGAGACCCAGTACTTC. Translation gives CASSSLSGVSGETQYF. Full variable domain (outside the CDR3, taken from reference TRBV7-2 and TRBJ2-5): GAGVSQSPSNKVTEKGKDVELRCDPISGHTALYWYRQSLGQGLEFLIYFQGNSAPDKSGLPSDRFSAERTGGSVSTLTIQRTQQEDSAVYLCASSSLSGVSGETQYFGPGTRLLVL.

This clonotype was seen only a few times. CDR3 sequence (DNA): TGTGCCAGCAGGAGGGTGACAGCAAGTCACGAGCAGTACTTC. Translated: CASRRVTASHEQYF. The J gene is TRBJ2-7, the V gene TRBV6-5; possibly TRBD1 or TRBD2 for D (5 bases each). This CDR3 comprises 14 residues. V lost 6 bases and J 5 bases, leaving 17 bases between the germline ends. Looked up from germline, CDR1 is MNHEY and CDR2 is SVGAGI.

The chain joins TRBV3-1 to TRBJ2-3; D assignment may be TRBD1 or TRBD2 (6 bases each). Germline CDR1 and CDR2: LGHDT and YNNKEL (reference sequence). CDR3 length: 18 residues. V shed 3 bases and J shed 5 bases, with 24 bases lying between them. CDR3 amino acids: CASSHGSGSGAARDTQYF. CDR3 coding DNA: TGTGCCAGCAGCCACGGATCTGGGTCGGGGGCGGCGAGAGATACGCAGTATTTT.

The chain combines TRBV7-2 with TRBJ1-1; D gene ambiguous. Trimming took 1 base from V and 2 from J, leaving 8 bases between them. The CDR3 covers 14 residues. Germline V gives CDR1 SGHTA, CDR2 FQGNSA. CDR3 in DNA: TGTGCCAGCAGCTTAGGAGTGGGCAACACTGAAGCTTTCTTT. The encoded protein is CASSLGVGNTEAFF.

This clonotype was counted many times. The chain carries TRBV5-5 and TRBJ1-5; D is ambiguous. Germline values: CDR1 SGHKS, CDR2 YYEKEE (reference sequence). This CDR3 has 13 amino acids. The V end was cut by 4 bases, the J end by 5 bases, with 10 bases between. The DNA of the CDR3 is TGTGCCAGCAGCCGTACTGGGGATCAGCCCCAGCATTTT. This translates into CASSRTGDQPQHF.

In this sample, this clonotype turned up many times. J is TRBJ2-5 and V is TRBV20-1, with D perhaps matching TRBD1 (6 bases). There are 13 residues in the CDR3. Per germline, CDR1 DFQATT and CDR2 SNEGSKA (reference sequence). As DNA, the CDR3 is TGCAGGGGGGCCAGGGAAGTCCAAGAGACCCAGTACTTC. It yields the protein CRGAREVQETQYF.

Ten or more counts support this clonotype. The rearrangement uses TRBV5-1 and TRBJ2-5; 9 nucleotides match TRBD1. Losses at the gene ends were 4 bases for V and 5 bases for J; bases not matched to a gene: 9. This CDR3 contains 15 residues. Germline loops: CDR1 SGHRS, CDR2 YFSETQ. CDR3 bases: TGCGCCAGCAGCGACCAGGACAGGGGCCGCGAGACCCAGTACTTC. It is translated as CASSDQDRGRETQYF.

CDR3 sequence (DNA): TGTGCCAGCAGCAAGCGGGGATGCGATACGCAGTATTTT. This translates into CASSKRGCDTQYF. V is TRBV21-1 and J is TRBJ2-3. TRBV21-1 is deemed a pseudogene. The CDR3 covers 13 residues.

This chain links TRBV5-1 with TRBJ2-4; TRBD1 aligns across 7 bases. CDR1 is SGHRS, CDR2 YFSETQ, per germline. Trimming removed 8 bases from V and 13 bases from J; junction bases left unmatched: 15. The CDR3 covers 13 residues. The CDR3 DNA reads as TGCGCCAGTAGACAGGGTTTTGGCAATGAGCAGTACTTC. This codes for CASRQGFGNEQYF. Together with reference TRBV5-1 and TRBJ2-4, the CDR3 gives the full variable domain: KAGVTQTPRYLIKTRGQQVTLSCSPISGHRSVSWYQQTPGQGLQFLFEYFSETQRNKGNFPGRFSGRQFSNSRSEMNVSTLELGDSALYLCASRQGFGNEQYFGAGTRLSVL.

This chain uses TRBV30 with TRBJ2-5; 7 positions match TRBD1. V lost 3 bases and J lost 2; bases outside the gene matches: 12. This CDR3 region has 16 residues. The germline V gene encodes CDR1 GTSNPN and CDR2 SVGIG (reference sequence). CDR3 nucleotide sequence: TGTGCCTGGAGACCCCAGAGGGGGCTAGGGCAAGAGACCCAGTACTTC. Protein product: CAWRPQRGLGQETQYF.

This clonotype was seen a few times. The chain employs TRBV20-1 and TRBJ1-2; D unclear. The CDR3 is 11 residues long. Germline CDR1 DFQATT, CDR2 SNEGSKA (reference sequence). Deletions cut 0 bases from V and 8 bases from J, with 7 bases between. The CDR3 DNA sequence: TGCAGTGCTAGAGATTTAGCGGGCTACACCTTC. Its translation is CSARDLAGYTF.